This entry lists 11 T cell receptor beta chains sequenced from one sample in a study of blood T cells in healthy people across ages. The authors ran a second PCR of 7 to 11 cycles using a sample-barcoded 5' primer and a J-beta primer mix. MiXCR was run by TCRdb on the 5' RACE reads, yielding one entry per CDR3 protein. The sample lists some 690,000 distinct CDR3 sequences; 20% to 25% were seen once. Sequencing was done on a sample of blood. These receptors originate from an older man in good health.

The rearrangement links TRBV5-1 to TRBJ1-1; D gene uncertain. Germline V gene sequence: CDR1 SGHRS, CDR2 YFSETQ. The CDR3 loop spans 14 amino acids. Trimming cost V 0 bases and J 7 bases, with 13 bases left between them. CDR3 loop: CASSLDGLRGEAFF. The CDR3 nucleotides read TGCGCCAGCAGCTTGGACGGGTTGCGGGGTGAAGCTTTCTTT.

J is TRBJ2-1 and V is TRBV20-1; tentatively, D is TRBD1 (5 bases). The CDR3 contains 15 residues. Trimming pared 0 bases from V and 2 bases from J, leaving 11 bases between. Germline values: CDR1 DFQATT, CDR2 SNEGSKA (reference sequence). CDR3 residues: CSARDQRGTYNEQFF. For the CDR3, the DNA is TGCAGTGCTAGAGATCAAAGGGGTACCTACAATGAGCAGTTCTTC.

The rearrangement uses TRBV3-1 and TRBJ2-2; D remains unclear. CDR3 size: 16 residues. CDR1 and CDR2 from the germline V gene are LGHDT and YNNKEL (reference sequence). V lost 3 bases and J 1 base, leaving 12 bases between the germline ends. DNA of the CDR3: TGTGCCAGCAGCCATGACCCAGGAAGGAACACCGGGGAGCTGTTTTTT. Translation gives CASSHDPGRNTGELFF.

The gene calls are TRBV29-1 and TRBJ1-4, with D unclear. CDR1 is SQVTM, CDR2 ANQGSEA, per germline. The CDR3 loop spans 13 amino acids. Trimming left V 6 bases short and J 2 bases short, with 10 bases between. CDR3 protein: CSVVARTNEKLFF. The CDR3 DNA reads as TGCAGCGTGGTGGCGAGGACTAATGAAAAACTGTTTTTT.

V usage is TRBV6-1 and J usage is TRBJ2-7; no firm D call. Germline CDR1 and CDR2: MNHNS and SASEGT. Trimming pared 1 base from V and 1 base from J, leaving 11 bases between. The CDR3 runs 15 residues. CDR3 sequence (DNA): TGTGCCAGCAGTGAAGAGGTAGGGCAATCCTACGAGCAGTACTTC. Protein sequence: CASSEEVGQSYEQYF.

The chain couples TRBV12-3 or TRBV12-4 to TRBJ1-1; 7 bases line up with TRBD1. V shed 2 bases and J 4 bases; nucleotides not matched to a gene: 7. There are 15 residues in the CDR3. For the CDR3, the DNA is TGTGCCAGCAGTTTAAGGTGGGAGGGGGCCACTGAAGCTTTCTTT. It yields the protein CASSLRWEGATEAFF.

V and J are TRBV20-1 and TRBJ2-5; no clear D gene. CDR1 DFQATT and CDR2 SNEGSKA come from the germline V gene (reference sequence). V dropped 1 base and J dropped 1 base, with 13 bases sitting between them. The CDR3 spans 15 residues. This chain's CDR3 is CSARVGSVFQETQYF. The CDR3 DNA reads TGCAGTGCTAGAGTGGGTTCGGTATTCCAAGAGACCCAGTACTTC.

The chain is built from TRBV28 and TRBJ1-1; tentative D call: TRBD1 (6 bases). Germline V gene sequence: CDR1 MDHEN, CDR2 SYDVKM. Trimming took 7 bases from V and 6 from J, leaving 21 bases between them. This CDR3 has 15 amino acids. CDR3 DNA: TGTGCCAGCATAATGGGGGGCTCGGGATTCTCTGAAGCTTTCTTT. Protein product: CASIMGGSGFSEAFF. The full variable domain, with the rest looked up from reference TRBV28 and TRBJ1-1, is DVKVTQSSRYLVKRTGEKVFLECVQDMDHENMFWYRQDPGLGLRLIYFSYDVKMKEKGDIPEGYSVSREKKERFSLILESASTNQTSMYLCASIMGGSGFSEAFFGQGTRLTVV.

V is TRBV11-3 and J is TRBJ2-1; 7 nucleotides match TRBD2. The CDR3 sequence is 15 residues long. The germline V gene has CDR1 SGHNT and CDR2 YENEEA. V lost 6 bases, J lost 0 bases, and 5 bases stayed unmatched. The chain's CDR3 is CASSGSGTSYNEQFF. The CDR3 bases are TGTGCCAGCAGTGGGAGCGGGACCTCCTACAATGAGCAGTTCTTC.

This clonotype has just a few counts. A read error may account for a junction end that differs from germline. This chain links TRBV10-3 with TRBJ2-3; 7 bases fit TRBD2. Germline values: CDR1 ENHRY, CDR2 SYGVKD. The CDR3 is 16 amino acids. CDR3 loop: CAFSEGLAESTDTQYF. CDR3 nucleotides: TGTGCCTTCAGTGAAGGGCTAGCGGAGAGCACAGATACGCAGTATTTT.

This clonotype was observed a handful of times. The CDR3 loop reads CASSYRGTKVQYF. The CDR3 region has the DNA TGTGCCAGCAGTTACCGCGGGACAAAGGTTCAGTACTTC. The chain has TRBV6-5 and TRBJ2-4; D possibly matches TRBD1 or TRBD2 (6 bases each). Germline loops: CDR1 MNHEY, CDR2 SVGAGI. CDR3 length: 13 residues. Between the trimmed V and J ends, which lost 2 bases and 11 bases, there was a span of 13 bases.